These 9 T cell receptor beta chains were all obtained from the same sample, sequenced in a study of neurological immune-mediated disorders. TCRdb re-analysed the 5' RACE reads in MiXCR, keeping a single row per CDR3 protein. The data contain approximately 100,000 distinct CDR3 sequences, under 4.5% of them singletons. Specimen: PBMCs. The source is a woman aged 45-59 years with multiple sclerosis.

The chain uses TRBV6-1 and TRBJ2-2; either TRBD1 or TRBD2 may supply D (5 bases each). Trimming left V 7 bases short and J 6 bases short, with 9 bases between. CDR3 length: 12 residues. Germline CDR1 and CDR2: MNHNS and SASEGT. CDR3 amino acids: CASIRDAGELFF. The CDR3 DNA is TGTGCCAGCATAAGGGACGCCGGGGAGCTGTTTTTT.

This clonotype was seen at least ten times. The V call is TRBV7-9, the J call TRBJ1-1; no firm D call. Between the trimmed V and J ends, which lost 1 base and 5 bases, there was a span of 5 bases. Looked up from germline, CDR1 is SEHNR and CDR2 is FQNEAQ (reference sequence). The CDR3 length is 12 residues. CDR3 in amino acids: CASSLVVTEAFF. The CDR3 nucleotides are TGTGCCAGCAGCTTAGTGGTAACTGAAGCTTTCTTT.

This clonotype was seen repeatedly, ten times or more. The chain employs TRBV7-2 and TRBJ2-2; tentative D call: TRBD2 (6 bases). This CDR3 comprises 15 residues. Trimming cost V 5 bases and J 0 bases, with 10 bases left between them. CDR1 is SGHTA and CDR2 is FQGNSA in the germline V gene. The CDR3 loop is CASSRSGPNTGELFF. As DNA, the CDR3 is TGTGCCAGCAGCCGTAGCGGCCCGAACACCGGGGAGCTGTTTTTT.

This clonotype came up many times. V gene TRBV7-2 combines with J gene TRBJ2-3; D gene unclear. Germline CDR1 reads SGHTA; CDR2 reads FQGNSA. The CDR3 has 17 amino acids. Trimming stripped 5 bases from V and 2 bases from J, with 20 bases between. The CDR3 loop reads CASSRRGAPAYTDTQYF. In DNA, the CDR3 is TGTGCCAGCAGCCGTCGAGGTGCTCCTGCGTACACAGATACGCAGTATTTT.

This clonotype was recorded many times. V and J are TRBV7-9 and TRBJ2-1; 8 bases match TRBD2. The CDR3 has 13 residues. In germline, CDR1 is SEHNR, CDR2 FQNEAQ (reference sequence). Trimming removed 10 bases from V and 2 bases from J; junction bases left unmatched: 4. CDR3 sequence: CATGGGAYNEQFF. Written as DNA, the CDR3 is TGTGCCACCGGGGGGGGGGCCTACAATGAGCAGTTCTTC.

This clonotype appeared many times. The rearrangement joins TRBV6-5 to TRBJ1-2, with 9 nucleotides matching TRBD1. Germline V lookup: CDR1 MNHEY, CDR2 SVGAGI. After removal of 6 bases from V and 5 bases from J, the junction contained 7 bases not matched to a gene. This CDR3 is 14 amino acids long. The DNA of the CDR3 is TGTGCCAGCAGGGTGGGACAGGGCGTTTATGGCTACACCTTC. Protein: CASRVGQGVYGYTF.

This clonotype was recorded at least ten times. The chain couples TRBV5-1 to TRBJ2-2, with D perhaps assigned TRBD1 or TRBD2 (6 bases each). The V and J ends lost 7 bases and 2 bases respectively, with 18 bases between them. CDR1 and CDR2 (germline): SGHRS, YFSETQ. This CDR3 is 16 amino acids long. As DNA, the CDR3 is TGCGCCAGCGCTGCGGTGGGGGGCAGAAACACCGGGGAGCTGTTTTTT. Protein sequence: CASAAVGGRNTGELFF.

At least ten counts were recorded for this clonotype. V gene TRBV25-1 combines with J gene TRBJ1-6; no clear D gene. V shed 7 bases and J shed 6 bases, with 10 bases lying between them. Per the germline V gene, CDR1 is MGHDK and CDR2 is SYGVNS. This CDR3 comprises 13 residues. The DNA of the CDR3 is TGTGCCAGCACCCCAGGCGTTAATTCACCCCTCCACTTT. This encodes CASTPGVNSPLHF.

This clonotype was observed at least ten times. The chain couples TRBV9 to TRBJ1-1, with D unclear. From germline, CDR1 is SGDLS and CDR2 YYNGEE. The CDR3 runs to 16 residues. Trimming pared 0 bases from V and 3 bases from J, leaving 15 bases between. The CDR3 region has the DNA TGTGCCAGCAGCGTAGATCCCATACCCCGGGACACTGAAGCTTTCTTT. Its protein is CASSVDPIPRDTEAFF.